This TCR beta chain appears in the sequencing data of a study of cytomegalovirus exposure and HLA in healthy donors. Study observations and caveats: The authors later found most CMV-associated TCR beta chains appeared HLA-restricted.

This clone has more than one count but fewer than ten. Antigen specificity is unknown. The CDR3 contains 11 residues. The germline V gene has CDR1 MDHEN and CDR2 SYDVKM. Trimming took off 5 bases at V and 6 bases at J, with 8 bases between the two ends. 60 Vbeta and 13 Jbeta primers were used in PCR. The method was immunoSEQ multiplex PCR; TCRdb's version includes in-frame clones alone and lacks a portion of them. The table records around 150,000 clones, almost 85% of them present only once. V usage is TRBV28 and J usage is TRBJ2-7, with D maybe TRBD1 (5 bases). The source of this sequence is a man aged 25 to 40 in good health and CMV-seropositive. Sequencing was done on a sample of PBMCs. The CDR3 coding sequence is TGTGCCAGCAGTATGGGGCCCGAGCAGTACTTC. Encoded protein: CASSMGPEQYF.